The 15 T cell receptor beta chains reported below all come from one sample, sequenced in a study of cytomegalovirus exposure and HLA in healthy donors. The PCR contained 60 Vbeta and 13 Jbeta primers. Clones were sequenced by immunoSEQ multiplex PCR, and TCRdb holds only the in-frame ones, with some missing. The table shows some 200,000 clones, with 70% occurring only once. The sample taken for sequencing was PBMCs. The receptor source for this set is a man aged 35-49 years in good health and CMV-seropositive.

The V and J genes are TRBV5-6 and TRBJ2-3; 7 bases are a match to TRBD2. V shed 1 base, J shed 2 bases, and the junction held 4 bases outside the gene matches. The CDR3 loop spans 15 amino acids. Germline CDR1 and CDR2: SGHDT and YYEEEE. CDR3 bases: TGTGCCAGCAGCTTGCTACTAGCGACCACAGATACGCAGTATTTT. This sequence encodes CASSLLLATTDTQYF. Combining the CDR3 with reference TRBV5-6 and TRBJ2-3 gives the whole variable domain DAGVTQSPTHLIKTRGQQVTLRCSPKSGHDTVSWYQQALGQGPQFIFQYYEEEERQRGNFPDRFSGHQFPNYSSELNVNALLLGDSALYLCASSLLLATTDTQYFGPGTRLTVL.

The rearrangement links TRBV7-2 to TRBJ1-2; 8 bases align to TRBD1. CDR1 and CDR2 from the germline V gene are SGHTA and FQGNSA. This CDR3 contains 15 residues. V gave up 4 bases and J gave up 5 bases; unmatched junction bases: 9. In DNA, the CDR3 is TGTGCCAGCAGCTCCCGGGACAGGAGCTCGTATGGCTACACCTTC. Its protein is CASSSRDRSSYGYTF.

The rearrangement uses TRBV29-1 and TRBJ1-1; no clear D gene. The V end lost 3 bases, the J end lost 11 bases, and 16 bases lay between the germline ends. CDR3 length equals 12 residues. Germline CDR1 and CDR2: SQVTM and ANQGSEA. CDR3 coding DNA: TGCAGCGTTGAGGGCTCTGGGGAGGTGGCTTTCTTT. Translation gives CSVEGSGEVAFF.

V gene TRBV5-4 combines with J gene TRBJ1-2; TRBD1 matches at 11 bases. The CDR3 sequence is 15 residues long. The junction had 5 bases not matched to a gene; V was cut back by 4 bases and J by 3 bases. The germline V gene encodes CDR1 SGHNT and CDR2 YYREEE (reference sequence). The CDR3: CASSHPGQGDYGYTF. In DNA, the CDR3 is TGTGCCAGCAGCCACCCGGGACAGGGGGACTATGGCTACACCTTC.

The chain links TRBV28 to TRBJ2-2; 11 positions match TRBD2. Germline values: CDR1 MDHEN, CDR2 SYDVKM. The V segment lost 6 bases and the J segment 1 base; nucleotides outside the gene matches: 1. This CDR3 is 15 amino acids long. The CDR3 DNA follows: TGTGCCAGCAGGCTAGCGGGGGGGAACACCGGGGAGCTGTTTTTT. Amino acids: CASRLAGGNTGELFF.

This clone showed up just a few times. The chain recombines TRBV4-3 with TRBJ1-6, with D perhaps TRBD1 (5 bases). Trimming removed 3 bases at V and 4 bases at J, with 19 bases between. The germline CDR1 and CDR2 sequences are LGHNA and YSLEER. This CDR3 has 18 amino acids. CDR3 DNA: TGCGCCAGCAGCCAGACAGACGGACGGATCTTATATAATTCACCCCTCCACTTT. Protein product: CASSQTDGRILYNSPLHF.

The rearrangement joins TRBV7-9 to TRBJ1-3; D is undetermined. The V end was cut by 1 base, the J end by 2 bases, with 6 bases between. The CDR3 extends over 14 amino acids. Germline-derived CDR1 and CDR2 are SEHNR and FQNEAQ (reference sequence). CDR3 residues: CASSLDAAGNTIYF. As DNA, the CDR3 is TGTGCCAGCAGCTTAGATGCGGCTGGAAACACCATATATTTT. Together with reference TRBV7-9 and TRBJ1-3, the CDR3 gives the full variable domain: DTGVSQNPRHKITKRGQNVTFRCDPISEHNRLYWYRQTLGQGPEFLTYFQNEAQLEKSRLLSDRFSAERPKGSFSTLEIQRTEQGDSAMYLCASSLDAAGNTIYFGEGSWLTVV.

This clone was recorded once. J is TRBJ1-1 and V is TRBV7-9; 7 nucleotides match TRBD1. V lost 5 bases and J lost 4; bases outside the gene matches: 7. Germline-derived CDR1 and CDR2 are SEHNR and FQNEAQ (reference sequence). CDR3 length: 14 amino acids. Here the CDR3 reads CASSIGGGSTEAFF. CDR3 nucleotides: TGTGCCAGCAGCATAGGGGGCGGGAGCACTGAAGCTTTCTTT. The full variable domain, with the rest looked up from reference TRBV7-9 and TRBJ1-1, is DTGVSQNPRHKITKRGQNVTFRCDPISEHNRLYWYRQTLGQGPEFLTYFQNEAQLEKSRLLSDRFSAERPKGSFSTLEIQRTEQGDSAMYLCASSIGGGSTEAFFGQGTRLTVV.

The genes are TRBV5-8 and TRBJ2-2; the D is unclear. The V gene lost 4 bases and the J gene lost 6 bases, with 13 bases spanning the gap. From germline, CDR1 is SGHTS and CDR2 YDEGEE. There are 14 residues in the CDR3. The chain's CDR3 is CASSQQYFAGELFF. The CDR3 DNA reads TGTGCCAGCAGCCAACAGTACTTCGCCGGGGAGCTGTTTTTT.

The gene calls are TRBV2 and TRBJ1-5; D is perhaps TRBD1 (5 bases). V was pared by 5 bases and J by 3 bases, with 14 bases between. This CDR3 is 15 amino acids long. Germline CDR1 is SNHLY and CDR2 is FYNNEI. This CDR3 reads CASSPTGNPNQPQHF. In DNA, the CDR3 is TGTGCCAGCAGTCCTACAGGTAACCCCAATCAGCCCCAGCATTTT.

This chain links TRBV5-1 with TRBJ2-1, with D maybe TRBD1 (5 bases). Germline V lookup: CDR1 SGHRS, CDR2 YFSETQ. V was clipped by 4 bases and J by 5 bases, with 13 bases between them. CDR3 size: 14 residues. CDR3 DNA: TGCGCCAGCAGCCTGGCAGGGAACCACAATGAGCAGTTCTTC. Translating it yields CASSLAGNHNEQFF. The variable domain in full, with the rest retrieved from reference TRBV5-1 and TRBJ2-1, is KAGVTQTPRYLIKTRGQQVTLSCSPISGHRSVSWYQQTPGQGLQFLFEYFSETQRNKGNFPGRFSGRQFSNSRSEMNVSTLELGDSALYLCASSLAGNHNEQFFGPGTRLTVL.

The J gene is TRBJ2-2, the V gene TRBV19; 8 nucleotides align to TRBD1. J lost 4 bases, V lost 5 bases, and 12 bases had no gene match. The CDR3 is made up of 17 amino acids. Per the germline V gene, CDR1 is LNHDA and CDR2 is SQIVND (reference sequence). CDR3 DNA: TGTGCCAGTAGTCCCTGGGCCGGACAGGGAGGCACCGGGGAGCTGTTTTTT. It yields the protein CASSPWAGQGGTGELFF.

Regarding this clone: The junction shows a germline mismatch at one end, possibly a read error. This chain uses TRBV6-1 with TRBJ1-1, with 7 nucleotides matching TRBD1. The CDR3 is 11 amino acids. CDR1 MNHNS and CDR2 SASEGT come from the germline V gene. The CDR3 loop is CACRGRAEAFF. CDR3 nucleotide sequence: TGTGCCTGCAGGGGGAGGGCTGAAGCTTTCTTT.

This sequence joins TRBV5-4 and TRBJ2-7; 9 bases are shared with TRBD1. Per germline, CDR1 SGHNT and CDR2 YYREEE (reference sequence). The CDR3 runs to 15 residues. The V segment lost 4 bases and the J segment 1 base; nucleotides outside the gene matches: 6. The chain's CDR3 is CASSRPQGASYEQYF. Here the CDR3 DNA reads TGTGCCAGCAGCCGACCACAGGGGGCATCCTACGAGCAGTACTTC. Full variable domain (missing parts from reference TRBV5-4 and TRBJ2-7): ETGVTQSPTHLIKTRGQQVTLRCSSQSGHNTVSWYQQALGQGPQFIFQYYREEENGRGNFPPRFSGLQFPNYSSELNVNALELDDSALYLCASSRPQGASYEQYFGPGTRLTVT.

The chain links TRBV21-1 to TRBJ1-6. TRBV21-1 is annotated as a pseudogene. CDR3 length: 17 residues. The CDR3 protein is CASMVRYPSSYNSPLHF. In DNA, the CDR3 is TGTGCCAGCATGGTGAGGTACCCGAGCTCCTATAATTCACCCCTCCACTTT.